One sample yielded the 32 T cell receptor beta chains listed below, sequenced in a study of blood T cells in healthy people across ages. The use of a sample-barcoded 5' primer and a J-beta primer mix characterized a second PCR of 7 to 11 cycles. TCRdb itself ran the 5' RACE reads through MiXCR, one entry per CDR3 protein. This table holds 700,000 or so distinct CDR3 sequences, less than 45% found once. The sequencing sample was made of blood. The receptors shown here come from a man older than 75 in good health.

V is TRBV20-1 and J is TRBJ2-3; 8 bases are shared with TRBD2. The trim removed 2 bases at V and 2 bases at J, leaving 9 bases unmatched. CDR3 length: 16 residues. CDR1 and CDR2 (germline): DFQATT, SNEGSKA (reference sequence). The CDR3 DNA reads TGCAGTGCTAGAAAATTTCGGGGGGGGTCCACAGATACGCAGTATTTT. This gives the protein CSARKFRGGSTDTQYF.

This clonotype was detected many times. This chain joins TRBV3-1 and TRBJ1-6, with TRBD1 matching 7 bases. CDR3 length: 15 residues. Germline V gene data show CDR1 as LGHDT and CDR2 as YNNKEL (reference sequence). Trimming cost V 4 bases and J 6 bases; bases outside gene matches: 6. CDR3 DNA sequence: TGTGCCAGCAGCCGCGGGACAGCCCTTAATTCACCCCTCCACTTT. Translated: CASSRGTALNSPLHF.

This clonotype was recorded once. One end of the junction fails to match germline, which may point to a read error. In DNA form, the CDR3 reads TGTGCCAGCAGCCAAGATCAGCGGGAGACAGATGCGCAGTATTTT. Translating it yields CASSQDQRETDAQYF. The chain recombines TRBV4-2 with TRBJ2-3, with 8 bases matching TRBD2. The germline V gene has CDR1 LGHNA and CDR2 YNFKEQ. The CDR3 extends over 15 amino acids.

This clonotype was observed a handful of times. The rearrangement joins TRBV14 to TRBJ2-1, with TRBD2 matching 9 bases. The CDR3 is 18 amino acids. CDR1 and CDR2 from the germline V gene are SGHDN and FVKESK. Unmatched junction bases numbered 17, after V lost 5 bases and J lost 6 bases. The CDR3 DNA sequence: TGTGCCAGCAGCTCCCGAGGTCTCTTGGGACTAGCTGGCAATGAGCAGTTCTTC. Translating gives CASSSRGLLGLAGNEQFF.

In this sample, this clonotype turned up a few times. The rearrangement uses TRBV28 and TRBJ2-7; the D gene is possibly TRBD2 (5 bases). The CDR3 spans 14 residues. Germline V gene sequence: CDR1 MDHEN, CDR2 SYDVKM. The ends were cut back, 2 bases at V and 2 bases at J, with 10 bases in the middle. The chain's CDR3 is CASSLGRTPYEQYF. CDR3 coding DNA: TGTGCCAGCAGTTTAGGCCGGACTCCCTACGAGCAGTACTTC.

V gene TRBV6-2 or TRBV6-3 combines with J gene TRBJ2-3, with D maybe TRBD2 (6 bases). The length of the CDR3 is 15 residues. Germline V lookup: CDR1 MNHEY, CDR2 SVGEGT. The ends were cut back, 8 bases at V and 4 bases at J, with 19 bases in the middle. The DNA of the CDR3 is TGTGCCAGCGGTGTTAGCGGAAGCGGGCCAGATACGCAGTATTTT. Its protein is CASGVSGSGPDTQYF.

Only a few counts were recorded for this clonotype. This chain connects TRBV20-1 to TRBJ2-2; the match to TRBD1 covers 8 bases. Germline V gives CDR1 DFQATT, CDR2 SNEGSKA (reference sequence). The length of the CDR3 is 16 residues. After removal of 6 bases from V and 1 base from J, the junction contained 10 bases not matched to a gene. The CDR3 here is CSALYPGQVNTGELFF. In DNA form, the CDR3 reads TGCAGTGCCCTTTACCCGGGACAGGTGAACACCGGGGAGCTGTTTTTT.

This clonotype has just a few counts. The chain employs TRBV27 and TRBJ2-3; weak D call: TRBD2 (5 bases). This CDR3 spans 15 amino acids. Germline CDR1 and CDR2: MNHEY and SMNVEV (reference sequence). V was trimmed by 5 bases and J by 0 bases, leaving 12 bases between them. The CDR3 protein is CASSPELESTDTQYF. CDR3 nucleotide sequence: TGTGCCAGCAGTCCAGAACTAGAAAGCACAGATACGCAGTATTTT.

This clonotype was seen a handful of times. Here the CDR3 DNA reads TGCGCCAGCAGCCCGGGACAGGGGATATCTGGCTACACCTTC. Amino acids: CASSPGQGISGYTF. The V call is TRBV5-1, the J call TRBJ1-2; 10 positions agree with TRBD1. The V and J ends lost 4 bases and 7 bases, in that order; junction bases with no gene match: 7. The CDR3 has 14 amino acids. Germline CDR1 and CDR2: SGHRS and YFSETQ.

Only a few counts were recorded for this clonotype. The CDR3 region is CASSGGQEPYEQYF. CDR3 coding DNA: TGTGCCAGCAGCGGGGGACAGGAGCCCTACGAGCAGTACTTC. The chain employs TRBV7-6 and TRBJ2-7; 8 bases agree with TRBD1. Germline trimming cut 5 bases from V and 2 bases from J; bases unmatched to any gene: 5. The CDR3 covers 14 residues. Germline lookup yields CDR1 SGHVS and CDR2 FNYEAQ.

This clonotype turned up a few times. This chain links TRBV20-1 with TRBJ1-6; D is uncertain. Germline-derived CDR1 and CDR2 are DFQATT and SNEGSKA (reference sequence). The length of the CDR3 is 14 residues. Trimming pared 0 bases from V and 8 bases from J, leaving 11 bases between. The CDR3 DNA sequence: TGCAGTGCTAGAGAGTCGGCCGAGGATTCACCCCTCCACTTT. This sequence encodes CSARESAEDSPLHF.

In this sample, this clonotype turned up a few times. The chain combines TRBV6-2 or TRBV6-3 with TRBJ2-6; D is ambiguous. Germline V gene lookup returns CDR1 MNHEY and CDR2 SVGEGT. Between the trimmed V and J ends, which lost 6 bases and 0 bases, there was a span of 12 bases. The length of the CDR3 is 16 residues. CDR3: CASRTLDNSGANVLTF. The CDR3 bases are TGTGCCAGCAGGACCCTAGACAACTCTGGGGCCAACGTCCTGACTTTC.

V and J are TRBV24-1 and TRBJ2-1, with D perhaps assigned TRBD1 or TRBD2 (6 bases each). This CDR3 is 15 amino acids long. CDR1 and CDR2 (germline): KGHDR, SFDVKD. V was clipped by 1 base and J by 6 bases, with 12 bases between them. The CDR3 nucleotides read TGTGCCACCAGTGATTTCGGCAGGGGAGGCAATGAGCAGTTCTTC. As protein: CATSDFGRGGNEQFF.

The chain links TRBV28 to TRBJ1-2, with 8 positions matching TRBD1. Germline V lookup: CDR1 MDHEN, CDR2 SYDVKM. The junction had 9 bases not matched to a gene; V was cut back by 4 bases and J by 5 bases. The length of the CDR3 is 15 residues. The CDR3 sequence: CASSWGTGGAYGYTF. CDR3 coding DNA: TGTGCCAGCAGTTGGGGCACAGGGGGGGCTTATGGCTACACCTTC.

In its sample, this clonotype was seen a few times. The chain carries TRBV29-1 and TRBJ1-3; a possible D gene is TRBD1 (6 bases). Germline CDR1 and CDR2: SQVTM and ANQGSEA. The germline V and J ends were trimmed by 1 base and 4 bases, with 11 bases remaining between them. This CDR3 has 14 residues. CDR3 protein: CSVEAWDTGNTIYF. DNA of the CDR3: TGCAGCGTTGAAGCCTGGGACACCGGAAACACCATATATTTT.

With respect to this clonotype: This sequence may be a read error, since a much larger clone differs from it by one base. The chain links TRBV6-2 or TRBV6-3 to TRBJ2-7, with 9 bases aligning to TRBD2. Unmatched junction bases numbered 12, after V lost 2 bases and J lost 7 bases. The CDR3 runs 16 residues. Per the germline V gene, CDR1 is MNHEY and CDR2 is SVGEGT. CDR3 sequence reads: CASSYEAGGRLDEQYF. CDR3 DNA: TGTGCCAGCAGTTACGAGGCGGGGGGGCGGTTGGATGAGCAGTACTTC.

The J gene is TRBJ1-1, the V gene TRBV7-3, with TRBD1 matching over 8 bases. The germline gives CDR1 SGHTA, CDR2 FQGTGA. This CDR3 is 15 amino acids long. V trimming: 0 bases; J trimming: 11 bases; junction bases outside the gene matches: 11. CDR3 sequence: CASSLTAQGASSAFF. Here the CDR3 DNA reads TGTGCCAGCAGCTTAACGGCTCAGGGGGCTTCGTCTGCTTTCTTT. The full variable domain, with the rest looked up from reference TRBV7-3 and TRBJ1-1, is GAGVSQTPSNKVTEKGKYVELRCDPISGHTALYWYRQSLGQGPEFLIYFQGTGAADDSGLPNDRFFAVRPEGSVSTLKIQRTERGDSAVYLCASSLTAQGASSAFFGQGTRLTVV.

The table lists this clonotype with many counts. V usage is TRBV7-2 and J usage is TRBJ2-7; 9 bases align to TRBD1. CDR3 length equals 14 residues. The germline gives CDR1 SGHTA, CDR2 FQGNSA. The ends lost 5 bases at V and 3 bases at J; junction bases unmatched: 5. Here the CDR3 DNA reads TGTGCCAGCAGCCCCGGGACAGGGATCTACGAGCAGTACTTC. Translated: CASSPGTGIYEQYF.

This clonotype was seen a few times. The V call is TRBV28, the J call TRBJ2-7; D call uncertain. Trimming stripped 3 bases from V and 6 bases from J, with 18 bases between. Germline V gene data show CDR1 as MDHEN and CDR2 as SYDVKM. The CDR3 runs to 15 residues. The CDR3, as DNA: TGTGCCAGCAGTTTTTTACAGTCCCTCTCGGGCGAGCAGTACTTC. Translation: CASSFLQSLSGEQYF.

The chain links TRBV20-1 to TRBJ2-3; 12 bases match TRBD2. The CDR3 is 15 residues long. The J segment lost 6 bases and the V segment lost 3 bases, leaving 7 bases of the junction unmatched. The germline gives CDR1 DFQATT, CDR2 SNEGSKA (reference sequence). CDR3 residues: CSASRLAGVMDTQYF. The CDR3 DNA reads TGCAGTGCTAGTAGACTAGCGGGAGTTATGGATACGCAGTATTTT.

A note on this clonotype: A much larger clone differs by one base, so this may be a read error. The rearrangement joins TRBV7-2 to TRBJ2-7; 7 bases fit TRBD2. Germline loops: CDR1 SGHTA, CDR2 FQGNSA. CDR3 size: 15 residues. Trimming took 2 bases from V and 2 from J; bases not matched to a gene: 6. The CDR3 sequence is CTSSLYPSGPYEQYF. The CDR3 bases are TGTACCAGCAGCTTATACCCTAGCGGTCCCTACGAGCAGTACTTC. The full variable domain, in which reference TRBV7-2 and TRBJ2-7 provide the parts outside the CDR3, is GAGVSQSPSNKVTEKGKDVELRCDPISGHTALYWYRQSLGQGLEFLIYFQGNSAPDKSGLPSDRFSAERTGGSVSTLTIQRTQQEDSAVYLCTSSLYPSGPYEQYFGPGTRLTVT.

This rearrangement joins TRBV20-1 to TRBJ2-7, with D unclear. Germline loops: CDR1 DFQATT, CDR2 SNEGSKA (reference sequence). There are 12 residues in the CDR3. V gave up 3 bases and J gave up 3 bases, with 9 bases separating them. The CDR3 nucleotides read TGCAGTGCTAGCTACGGTCACTACGAGCAGTACTTC. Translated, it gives CSASYGHYEQYF.

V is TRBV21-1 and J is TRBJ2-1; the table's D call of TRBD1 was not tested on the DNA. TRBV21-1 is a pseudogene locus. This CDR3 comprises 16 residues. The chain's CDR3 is CASSKNGGGPYNEQFF. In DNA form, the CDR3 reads TGTGCCAGCAGCAAGAACGGCGGGGGACCCTACAATGAGCAGTTCTTC.

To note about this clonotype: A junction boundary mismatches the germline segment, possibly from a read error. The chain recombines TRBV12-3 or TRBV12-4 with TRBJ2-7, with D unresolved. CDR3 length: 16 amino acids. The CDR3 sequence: CASSLGPSRGSFEQYF. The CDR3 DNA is TGTGCCAGCAGTTTGGGCCCATCGAGAGGCTCCTTCGAGCAGTACTTC.

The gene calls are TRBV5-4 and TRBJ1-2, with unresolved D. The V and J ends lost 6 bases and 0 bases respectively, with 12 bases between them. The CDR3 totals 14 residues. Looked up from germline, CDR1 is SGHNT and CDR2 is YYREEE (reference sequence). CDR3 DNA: TGTGCCAGCACCGGGCGTAGAGCTAACTATGGCTACACCTTC. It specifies CASTGRRANYGYTF.

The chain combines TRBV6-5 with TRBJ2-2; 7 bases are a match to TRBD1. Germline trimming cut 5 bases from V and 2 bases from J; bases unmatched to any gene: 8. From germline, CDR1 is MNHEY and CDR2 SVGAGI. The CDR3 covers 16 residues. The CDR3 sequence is CASSRPGTDNTGELFF. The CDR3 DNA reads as TGTGCCAGCAGTCGGCCTGGGACAGACAACACCGGGGAGCTGTTTTTT.

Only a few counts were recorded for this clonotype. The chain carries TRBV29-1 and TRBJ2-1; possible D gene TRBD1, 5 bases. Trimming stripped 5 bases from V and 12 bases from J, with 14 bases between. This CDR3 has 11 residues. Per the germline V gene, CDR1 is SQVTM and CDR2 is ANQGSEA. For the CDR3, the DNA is TGCAGCGTTAGTCAGGGCGGCGGGCAGTTCTTC. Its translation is CSVSQGGGQFF.

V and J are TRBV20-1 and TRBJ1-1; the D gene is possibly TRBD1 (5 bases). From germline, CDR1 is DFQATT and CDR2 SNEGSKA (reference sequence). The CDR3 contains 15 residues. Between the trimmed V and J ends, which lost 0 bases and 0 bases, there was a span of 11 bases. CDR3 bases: TGCAGTGCTAGAGATCTAGGGGTGGTGAACACTGAAGCTTTCTTT. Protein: CSARDLGVVNTEAFF.

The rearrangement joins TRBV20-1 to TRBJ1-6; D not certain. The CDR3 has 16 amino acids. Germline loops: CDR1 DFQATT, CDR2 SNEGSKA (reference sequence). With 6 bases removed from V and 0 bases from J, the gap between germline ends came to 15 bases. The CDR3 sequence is CSAIMDGRSYNSPLHF. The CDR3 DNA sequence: TGCAGTGCCATCATGGACGGCCGCTCCTATAATTCACCCCTCCACTTT.

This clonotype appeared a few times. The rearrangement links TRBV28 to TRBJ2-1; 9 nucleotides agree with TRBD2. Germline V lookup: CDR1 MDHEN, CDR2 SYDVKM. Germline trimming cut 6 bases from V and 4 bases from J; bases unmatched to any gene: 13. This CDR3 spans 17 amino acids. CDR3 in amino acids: CASSYLLLAGLYNEQFF. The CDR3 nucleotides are TGTGCCAGCAGCTACCTATTGCTAGCGGGATTATACAATGAGCAGTTCTTC.

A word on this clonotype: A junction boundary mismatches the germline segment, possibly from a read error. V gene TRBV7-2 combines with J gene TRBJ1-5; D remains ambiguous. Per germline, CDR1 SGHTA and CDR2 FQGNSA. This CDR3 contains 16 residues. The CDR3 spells CASSPGLRNSNQPRHF. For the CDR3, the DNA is TGTGCCAGCAGCCCGGGATTAAGAAATAGCAATCAGCCCCGGCATTTT.

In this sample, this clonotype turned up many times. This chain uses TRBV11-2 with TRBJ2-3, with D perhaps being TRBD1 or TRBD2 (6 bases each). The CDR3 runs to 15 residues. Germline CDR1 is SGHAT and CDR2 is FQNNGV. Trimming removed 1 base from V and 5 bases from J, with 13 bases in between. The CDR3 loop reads CASSLVGGLEDTQYF. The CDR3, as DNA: TGTGCCAGCAGCTTAGTTGGGGGGCTGGAAGATACGCAGTATTTT.